These 23 T cell receptor beta chains were all obtained from the same sample, sequenced in a study of blood T cell repertoires in COVID-19. Assay used: immunoSEQ multiplex PCR; TCRdb lists only in-frame clones, some missing. Here the sample spans around 240,000 clones, approximately 83% being singletons. Sequenced sample: peripheral blood. The receptors come from a woman aged 45-65 years with acute or convalescent COVID-19.

This chain connects TRBV7-2 to TRBJ2-1; 7 nucleotides agree with TRBD2. The CDR3 is made up of 16 amino acids. V lost 7 bases to trimming and J lost 9 bases; unmatched junction nucleotides: 18. From germline, CDR1 is SGHTA and CDR2 FQGNSA. In nucleotides, the CDR3 is TGTGCCAGCACCCCGGAAGCGGGACGGATCTGGGGTGAGCAGTTCTTC. Its translation is CASTPEAGRIWGEQFF.

The CDR3 protein is CASSWTGGGNQPQHF. CDR3 DNA sequence: TGTGCCAGCAGCTGGACAGGGGGCGGCAATCAGCCCCAGCATTTT. This chain connects TRBV7-2 to TRBJ1-5; 11 bases match TRBD1. V was clipped by 4 bases and J by 2 bases; unmatched bases: 1. This CDR3 contains 15 residues. Germline V gene data show CDR1 as SGHTA and CDR2 as FQGNSA.

This rearrangement joins TRBV5-1 to TRBJ2-2; the match to TRBD1 covers 8 bases. Trimming at V came to 1 base and at J to 3 bases, leaving 2 bases not matched to a gene. Per germline, CDR1 SGHRS and CDR2 YFSETQ. The CDR3 runs to 15 residues. In DNA, the CDR3 is TGCGCCAGCAGCTTGTCAGGGGGCGACACCGGGGAGCTGTTTTTT. This gives the protein CASSLSGGDTGELFF.

The V call is TRBV28, the J call TRBJ1-2; 7 bases align to TRBD1. Germline V gives CDR1 MDHEN, CDR2 SYDVKM. The CDR3 extends over 16 amino acids. The trim removed 5 bases at V and 0 bases at J, leaving 9 bases unmatched. The CDR3 bases are TGTGCCAGCAGTCGGGCTACAGGGGCAGCTAACTATGGCTACACCTTC. Translating it yields CASSRATGAANYGYTF.

The chain combines TRBV19 with TRBJ2-1; D remains unclear. This CDR3 contains 14 residues. The V gene lost 4 bases and the J gene lost 0 bases, with 7 bases spanning the gap. In germline, CDR1 is LNHDA, CDR2 SQIVND (reference sequence). The CDR3 DNA follows: TGTGCCAGTAGTAGTCCCTACTCCTACAATGAGCAGTTCTTC. Its translation is CASSSPYSYNEQFF. The full variable domain, rest sourced from reference TRBV19 and TRBJ2-1, is DGGITQSPKYLFRKEGQNVTLSCEQNLNHDAMYWYRQDPGQGLRLIYYSQIVNDFQKGDIAEGYSVSREKKESFPLTVTSAQKNPTAFYLCASSSPYSYNEQFFGPGTRLTVL.

V and J are TRBV4-2 and TRBJ1-3, with D possibly TRBD1 on 5 matching bases. Per germline, CDR1 LGHNA and CDR2 YNFKEQ. Deletions cut 2 bases from V and 0 bases from J, with 14 bases between. The CDR3 covers 17 residues. The CDR3 DNA sequence: TGTGCCAGCAGCCAATATCTGGACATAAGCTCTGGAAACACCATATATTTT. It codes for CASSQYLDISSGNTIYF.

The chain combines TRBV6-5 with TRBJ2-3, with D maybe TRBD2 (5 bases). Germline loops: CDR1 MNHEY, CDR2 SVGAGI. CDR3 size: 15 residues. V gave up 5 bases and J gave up 4 bases, with 16 bases separating them. The CDR3 spells CASSPGQGSPDTQYF. The CDR3 DNA sequence: TGTGCCAGCAGTCCGGGCCAAGGGAGTCCAGATACGCAGTATTTT.

This chain uses TRBV29-1 with TRBJ2-3; a weak D match, TRBD1 (6 bases). The CDR3 sequence is 12 residues long. V was trimmed by 4 bases and J by 4 bases, leaving 9 bases between them. The germline V gene has CDR1 SQVTM and CDR2 ANQGSEA. This chain's CDR3 is CSVGSGADTQYF. The DNA for the CDR3 is TGCAGCGTTGGTTCAGGGGCAGATACGCAGTATTTT.

This chain uses TRBV28 with TRBJ1-5; D possibly corresponds to TRBD1 (5 bases). In germline, CDR1 is MDHEN, CDR2 SYDVKM. Trimming shortened V by 3 bases and J by 6 bases, and 9 bases separated the two germline ends. The CDR3 consists of 13 residues. The CDR3 loop reads CASSLLGGQPQHF. The CDR3 nucleotides read TGTGCCAGCAGTTTGCTGGGGGGTCAGCCCCAGCATTTT. The full variable domain, completed using reference TRBV28 and TRBJ1-5, is DVKVTQSSRYLVKRTGEKVFLECVQDMDHENMFWYRQDPGLGLRLIYFSYDVKMKEKGDIPEGYSVSREKKERFSLILESASTNQTSMYLCASSLLGGQPQHFGDGTRLSIL.

The V call is TRBV19, the J call TRBJ2-1; 12 nucleotides align to TRBD1. The CDR3 is made up of 14 amino acids. Germline loops: CDR1 LNHDA, CDR2 SQIVND (reference sequence). V trimming: 3 bases; J trimming: 8 bases; junction bases outside the gene matches: 2. Here the CDR3 DNA reads TGTGCCAGTAGTATGGGACAGGGGGCGGATGAGCAGTTCTTC. Encoded protein: CASSMGQGADEQFF.

V gene TRBV7-2 combines with J gene TRBJ2-1, with 8 bases fitting TRBD2. Trimming cost V 1 base and J 2 bases; bases outside gene matches: 13. Germline values: CDR1 SGHTA, CDR2 FQGNSA. The CDR3 sequence is 19 residues long. For the CDR3, the DNA is TGTGCCAGCAGCTTAGATCCCACGGGAGCGGGGGTTGCCTACAATGAGCAGTTCTTC. This translates into CASSLDPTGAGVAYNEQFF.

The gene calls are TRBV5-5 and TRBJ2-3; weak D call: TRBD1 (6 bases). The CDR3 has 14 residues. Germline V lookup: CDR1 SGHKS, CDR2 YYEKEE (reference sequence). Deletions cut 1 base from V and 3 bases from J, with 9 bases between. The CDR3, as DNA: TGTGCCAGCAGCTTGCAGGGGACAACAGATACGCAGTATTTT. It yields the protein CASSLQGTTDTQYF.

This chain connects TRBV28 to TRBJ2-1; TRBD2 matches 7 bases. Germline values: CDR1 MDHEN, CDR2 SYDVKM. This CDR3 is built from 14 residues. The J segment lost 8 bases and the V segment lost 6 bases, leaving 10 bases of the junction unmatched. The CDR3, as DNA: TGTGCCAGCAGACCCCGGGGCGGGGGATATGAGCAGTTCTTC. Translating gives CASRPRGGGYEQFF.

V is TRBV2 and J is TRBJ2-6, with D possibly matching TRBD1 (6 bases). The CDR3 contains 14 residues. Germline CDR1 is SNHLY and CDR2 is FYNNEI. V shed 9 bases and J shed 2 bases, with 11 bases lying between them. The DNA for the CDR3 is TGTGCCAGAGCGAGGACAGCTGGGGCCAACGTCCTGACTTTC. It is translated as CARARTAGANVLTF.

This clone was recorded a few times. The genes are TRBV30 and TRBJ1-5; a weak D match, TRBD1 (6 bases). CDR3 size: 15 residues. With 2 bases removed from V and 7 bases from J, the gap between germline ends came to 18 bases. Germline V gene lookup returns CDR1 GTSNPN and CDR2 SVGIG (reference sequence). The CDR3 nucleotides are TGTGCCTGGAGTACCCCTACAGGGTGGGGACAGCCCCAGCATTTT. It yields the protein CAWSTPTGWGQPQHF.

This sequence joins TRBV7-6 and TRBJ1-3, with D possibly being TRBD1 (6 bases). CDR3 length: 16 residues. The V gene lost 3 bases and the J gene lost 0 bases, with 12 bases spanning the gap. Germline lookup yields CDR1 SGHVS and CDR2 FNYEAQ. The CDR3: CASSLGGPDSGNTIYF. The DNA of the CDR3 is TGTGCCAGCAGCTTGGGGGGGCCGGACTCTGGAAACACCATATATTTT.

The chain employs TRBV7-2 and TRBJ1-1; D unclear. V shed 5 bases and J shed 4 bases, with 14 bases lying between them. This CDR3 contains 14 residues. Per germline, CDR1 SGHTA and CDR2 FQGNSA. In DNA, the CDR3 is TGTGCCAGCAGCAAGCCGACGGAGAGCACTGAAGCTTTCTTT. It translates to CASSKPTESTEAFF.

The chain carries TRBV19 and TRBJ1-1; D possibly corresponds to TRBD1 (5 bases). Germline CDR1 LNHDA, CDR2 SQIVND (reference sequence). Trimming left V 10 bases short and J 2 bases short, with 23 bases between. The CDR3 covers 16 residues. The DNA for the CDR3 is TGTGCCACCCAGAACAGGAGGGTGGGTGAAAACACTGAAGCTTTCTTT. This encodes CATQNRRVGENTEAFF. The full variable domain, rest sourced from reference TRBV19 and TRBJ1-1, is DGGITQSPKYLFRKEGQNVTLSCEQNLNHDAMYWYRQDPGQGLRLIYYSQIVNDFQKGDIAEGYSVSREKKESFPLTVTSAQKNPTAFYLCATQNRRVGENTEAFFGQGTRLTVV.

This chain joins TRBV24-1 and TRBJ2-7; 8 bases are a match to TRBD1. This CDR3 has 14 residues. After removal of 8 bases from V and 5 bases from J, the junction contained 10 bases not matched to a gene. Per the germline V gene, CDR1 is KGHDR and CDR2 is SFDVKD. CDR3 amino acids: CATIPGQAVHEQYF. CDR3 coding DNA: TGTGCCACCATTCCGGGACAGGCCGTTCACGAGCAGTACTTC.

V usage is TRBV9 and J usage is TRBJ2-1; 11 nucleotides align to TRBD2. The CDR3 sequence is 16 residues long. From germline, CDR1 is SGDLS and CDR2 YYNGEE. Trimming at V came to 2 bases and at J to 2 bases, leaving 3 bases not matched to a gene. CDR3 protein: CASSVGTSGAYNEQFF. The CDR3, as DNA: TGTGCCAGCAGCGTGGGGACTAGCGGAGCCTACAATGAGCAGTTCTTC.

The chain uses TRBV6-2 or TRBV6-3 and TRBJ2-2; no clear D gene. Germline CDR1 and CDR2: MNHEY and SVGEGT. The V end lost 0 bases, the J end lost 0 bases, and 8 bases lay between the germline ends. The CDR3 extends over 16 amino acids. CDR3 protein: CASSYSSRANTGELFF. The CDR3 DNA sequence: TGTGCCAGCAGTTACTCTAGCCGAGCGAACACCGGGGAGCTGTTTTTT.

The chain recombines TRBV9 with TRBJ1-6; tentatively, D is TRBD1 (6 bases). The V gene's germline CDR1 is SGDLS and CDR2 YYNGEE. Trimming removed 3 bases from V and 8 bases from J, with 21 bases in between. The CDR3 is 17 residues long. The CDR3 protein is CASSATPPQGLYSPLHF. CDR3 coding DNA: TGTGCCAGCAGCGCTACCCCACCCCAGGGGTTATATTCACCCCTCCACTTT.

This chain joins TRBV2 and TRBJ2-1; 12 bases align to TRBD2. The CDR3 runs to 16 residues. The V segment lost 6 bases and the J segment 7 bases; nucleotides outside the gene matches: 10. CDR1 and CDR2 from the germline V gene are SNHLY and FYNNEI. This CDR3 is CASRARTSGRRNEQFF. The CDR3 nucleotides read TGTGCCAGCAGGGCCCGAACTAGCGGGAGGAGGAATGAGCAGTTCTTC. The complete variable domain, with remaining parts taken from reference TRBV2 and TRBJ2-1, reads EPEVTQTPSHQVTQMGQEVILRCVPISNHLYFYWYRQILGQKVEFLVSFYNNEISEKSEIFDDQFSVERPDGSNFTLKIRSTKLEDSAMYFCASRARTSGRRNEQFFGPGTRLTVL.